These 12 T cell receptor beta chains came from one sample sequenced in a study of glioma-infiltrating T cells after dendritic cell vaccination. Assay used: immunoSEQ multiplex PCR; TCRdb lists only in-frame clones, some missing. The sample includes 75,000 to 95,000 clones, about 81% of them seen just once. Time point reported: after dendritic cell vaccination, including at tumor progression/relapse. The specimen comprised blood, sampled after dendritic cell vaccination. The origin of the receptors is a human donor with glioblastoma.

This chain connects TRBV7-9 to TRBJ2-3; 15 bases are shared with TRBD2. The germline gives CDR1 SEHNR, CDR2 FQNEAQ (reference sequence). Trimming cost V 6 bases and J 2 bases; bases outside gene matches: 12. The CDR3 covers 19 residues. As DNA, the CDR3 is TGTGCCAGCAGTACGGGACTAGCGGGGGGTTTCGGATACACAGATACGCAGTATTTT. Its translation is CASSTGLAGGFGYTDTQYF. The full variable domain, with the rest looked up from reference TRBV7-9 and TRBJ2-3, is DTGVSQNPRHKITKRGQNVTFRCDPISEHNRLYWYRQTLGQGPEFLTYFQNEAQLEKSRLLSDRFSAERPKGSFSTLEIQRTEQGDSAMYLCASSTGLAGGFGYTDTQYFGPGTRLTVL.

V and J are TRBV25-1 and TRBJ1-2, with D possibly TRBD1 on 5 matching bases. The CDR3 runs 13 residues. In germline, CDR1 is MGHDK, CDR2 SYGVNS. The V and J ends lost 2 bases and 8 bases respectively, with 12 bases between them. CDR3 sequence (DNA): TGTGCCAGCAGTGAAGGGGCAGTGGACGGCTACACCTTC. Translation: CASSEGAVDGYTF.

The chain has TRBV2 and TRBJ1-2; TRBD1 might be the D (5 bases). Germline-derived CDR1 and CDR2 are SNHLY and FYNNEI. Between the trimmed V and J ends, which lost 6 bases and 8 bases, there was a span of 19 bases. The CDR3 is made up of 14 amino acids. CDR3 coding DNA: TGTGCCAGCAGGCAGACAGCTACTATTGGGGGCTACACCTTC. This codes for CASRQTATIGGYTF.

J is TRBJ1-2 and V is TRBV2, with TRBD1 as a possible D gene (6 bases). This CDR3 region has 14 residues. CDR1 is SNHLY, CDR2 FYNNEI, per germline. V lost 2 bases and J lost 6, with 13 bases in between. DNA for the CDR3: TGTGCCAGCAGTGAACGACAGGCACGTAATGGCTACACCTTC. Translated, it gives CASSERQARNGYTF.

The genes are TRBV9 and TRBJ2-5; D might be TRBD1 (6 bases). The germline V and J ends were trimmed by 3 bases and 7 bases, with 13 bases remaining between them. Germline-derived CDR1 and CDR2 are SGDLS and YYNGEE. This CDR3 has 13 amino acids. The CDR3 bases are TGTGCCAGCAGCGGACAGGCCTCGGGGACCCAGTACTTC. Protein product: CASSGQASGTQYF.

J is TRBJ2-4 and V is TRBV27, with 7 bases fitting TRBD1. Germline CDR1 and CDR2: MNHEY and SMNVEV (reference sequence). J was trimmed by 8 bases and V by 5 bases; bases with no gene match: 6. CDR3 length equals 13 residues. CDR3 loop: CASSLRGIDIQYF. In DNA, the CDR3 is TGTGCCAGCAGTCTCAGGGGGATTGACATTCAGTACTTC.

This clone was counted a few times. The chain recombines TRBV6-1 with TRBJ1-6; 7 bases are shared with TRBD1. Trimming at V came to 3 bases and at J to 6 bases, leaving 5 bases not matched to a gene. The CDR3 consists of 15 residues. Germline values: CDR1 MNHNS, CDR2 SASEGT. The DNA of the CDR3 is TGTGCCAGCAGTGAGCACAGGGGTCGTAATTCACCCCTCCACTTT. Protein product: CASSEHRGRNSPLHF.

The rearrangement uses TRBV5-4 and TRBJ2-2; D perhaps matches TRBD2 (6 bases). Trimming took off 0 bases at V and 7 bases at J, with 13 bases between the two ends. Looked up from germline, CDR1 is SGHNT and CDR2 is YYREEE (reference sequence). The CDR3 totals 15 residues. The DNA for the CDR3 is TGTGCCAGCAGCTTGGGGGGGAGGATCGGCGGGGAGCTGTTTTTT. Its protein is CASSLGGRIGGELFF.

V and J are TRBV23-1 and TRBJ1-3; D remains unclear. TRBV23-1 is an ORF, and what it does is uncertain. The CDR3 consists of 15 residues. Trimming shortened V by 0 bases and J by 6 bases, and 12 bases separated the two germline ends. This chain's CDR3 is CASSQSGREENTIYF. Written as DNA, the CDR3 is TGCGCCAGCAGTCAATCGGGGAGGGAAGAAAACACCATATATTTT.

The chain carries TRBV4-1 and TRBJ2-7, with 8 bases that match TRBD2. Trimming removed 6 bases from V and 4 bases from J; junction bases left unmatched: 5. The CDR3 has 13 amino acids. Germline CDR1 MGHRA, CDR2 YSYEKL. CDR3 residues: CASRRTGGYEQYF. The CDR3 coding sequence is TGCGCCAGCAGGAGGACGGGGGGGTACGAGCAGTACTTC.

This chain uses TRBV10-1 with TRBJ2-1; the match to TRBD2 covers 11 bases. Germline V gene sequence: CDR1 WNHNN, CDR2 SYGVQD (reference sequence). CDR3 length equals 15 residues. J was trimmed by 3 bases and V by 5 bases; bases with no gene match: 3. The CDR3 DNA sequence: TGCGCCAGCAGTATTACTAGCGGGAGCTACAATGAGCAGTTCTTC. It encodes CASSITSGSYNEQFF.

V is TRBV5-4 and J is TRBJ1-1; no firm D call. With 0 bases removed from V and 0 bases from J, the gap between germline ends came to 6 bases. This CDR3 region has 14 residues. Germline V gene sequence: CDR1 SGHNT, CDR2 YYREEE (reference sequence). The CDR3 nucleotides read TGTGCCAGCAGCTTGGGCAACTTGAACACTGAAGCTTTCTTT. Amino acids: CASSLGNLNTEAFF.